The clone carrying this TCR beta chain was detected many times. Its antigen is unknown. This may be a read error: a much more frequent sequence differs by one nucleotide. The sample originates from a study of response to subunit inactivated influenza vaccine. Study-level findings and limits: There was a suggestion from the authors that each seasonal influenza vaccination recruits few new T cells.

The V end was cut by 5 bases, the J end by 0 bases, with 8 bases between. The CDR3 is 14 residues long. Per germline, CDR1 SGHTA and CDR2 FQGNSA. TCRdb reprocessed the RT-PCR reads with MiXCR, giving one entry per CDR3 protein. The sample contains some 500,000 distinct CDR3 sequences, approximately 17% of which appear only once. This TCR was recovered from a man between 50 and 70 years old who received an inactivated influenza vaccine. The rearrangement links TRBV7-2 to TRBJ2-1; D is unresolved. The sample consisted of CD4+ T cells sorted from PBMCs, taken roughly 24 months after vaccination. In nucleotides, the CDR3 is TGTGCCAGCAGCCCGGTTAGCTCCTACAATGAGCAGTTCTTC. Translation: CASSPVSSYNEQFF.